Following are 15 T cell receptor beta chains from one sample sequenced in a study of cytomegalovirus exposure and HLA in healthy donors. Primers: 60 Vbeta forward and 13 Jbeta reverse. TCRdb keeps only in-frame clones here, not all; method: immunoSEQ multiplex PCR. Of about 110,000 clones in the sample, 65% to 85% were seen once. The sample consisted of PBMCs. The receptors stem from a man younger than 35 in good health and CMV-seronegative.

The rearrangement joins TRBV7-3 to TRBJ1-2; 11 bases agree with TRBD1. The V and J ends lost 2 bases and 6 bases, in that order; junction bases with no gene match: 5. The germline CDR1 and CDR2 sequences are SGHTA and FQGTGA. The CDR3 extends over 15 amino acids. The CDR3, as DNA: TGTGCCAGCAGCTTAGGGACAGGGGGTTATAATGGCTACACCTTC. Encoded protein: CASSLGTGGYNGYTF.

This clone was seen a few times. The chain couples TRBV5-6 to TRBJ2-7, with a possible D match to TRBD2 (6 bases). V was trimmed by 1 base and J by 2 bases, leaving 19 bases between them. CDR1 and CDR2 from the germline V gene are SGHDT and YYEEEE. The CDR3 is 17 residues long. This CDR3 reads CASSLPPSRGATYEQYF. As DNA, the CDR3 is TGTGCCAGCAGCTTGCCTCCGTCCCGCGGGGCCACCTACGAGCAGTACTTC.

The chain recombines TRBV7-2 with TRBJ2-7; TRBD1 agrees at 10 bases. The V gene's germline CDR1 is SGHTA and CDR2 FQGNSA. CDR3 length: 13 amino acids. After removal of 5 bases from V and 6 bases from J, the junction contained 4 bases not matched to a gene. The CDR3 DNA is TGTGCCAGCAGCGCGGACAGGGGGGGCGAGCAGTACTTC. It yields the protein CASSADRGGEQYF.

The chain's CDR3 is CASSRSGNMNEQFF. CDR3 bases: TGTGCCAGCAGTCGAAGCGGGAATATGAATGAGCAGTTCTTC. This chain links TRBV11-1 with TRBJ2-1; TRBD2 matches at 7 bases. With 6 bases clipped from V and 7 bases from J, the junction kept 9 bases outside the gene matches. The germline CDR1 and CDR2 sequences are SGHAT and FQDESV (reference sequence). This CDR3 is 14 amino acids long.

The chain has TRBV30 and TRBJ1-5; weak D call: TRBD1 (6 bases). The CDR3 sequence is 14 residues long. The ends were cut back, 0 bases at V and 2 bases at J, with 8 bases in the middle. Germline CDR1 and CDR2: GTSNPN and SVGIG (reference sequence). The CDR3 here is CAWSVQGGNQPQHF. CDR3 bases: TGTGCCTGGAGTGTACAGGGAGGCAATCAGCCCCAGCATTTT.

This clone was counted a single time. The chain recombines TRBV28 with TRBJ1-3, with TRBD1 matching over 7 bases. After removal of 7 bases from V and 0 bases from J, the junction contained 3 bases not matched to a gene. CDR3 size: 14 residues. The germline CDR1 and CDR2 sequences are MDHEN and SYDVKM. The CDR3 here is CASTGTDSGNTIYF. The DNA for the CDR3 is TGTGCCAGCACCGGGACAGACTCTGGAAACACCATATATTTT.

This chain links TRBV7-9 with TRBJ1-5; 7 bases fit TRBD1. Germline CDR1 reads SEHNR; CDR2 reads FQNEAQ (reference sequence). The CDR3 covers 16 residues. Germline trimming cut 4 bases from V and 2 bases from J; bases unmatched to any gene: 8. The CDR3 protein is CASSSHPGTGNQPQHF. In nucleotides, the CDR3 is TGTGCCAGCAGCTCCCACCCGGGGACAGGCAATCAGCCCCAGCATTTT.

V gene TRBV12-5 combines with J gene TRBJ1-2, with 10 positions matching TRBD1. CDR3 length equals 16 residues. The J segment lost 7 bases and the V segment lost 6 bases, leaving 14 bases of the junction unmatched. Germline assignment: CDR1 LGHNT and CDR2 FRNRAP. In DNA, the CDR3 is TGTGCTAGTGGCCTTCCGGGACAGGGGTCGCTGGGTGGCTACACCTTC. Translated: CASGLPGQGSLGGYTF.

The gene calls are TRBV6-1 and TRBJ1-1, with TRBD1 as a possible D gene (5 bases). Trimming removed 4 bases from V and 1 base from J, with 13 bases in between. Germline lookup yields CDR1 MNHNS and CDR2 SASEGT. The CDR3 loop spans 15 amino acids. As DNA, the CDR3 is TGTGCCAGCAGTGCCCCGACAGACTCGAACACTGAAGCTTTCTTT. It is translated as CASSAPTDSNTEAFF.

CDR3 region: CASSFDLGQGLGTEAFF. In DNA, the CDR3 is TGTGCCAGCAGCTTTGATCTGGGACAGGGTTTGGGCACTGAAGCTTTCTTT. The chain links TRBV5-6 to TRBJ1-1, with 9 positions matching TRBD1. Germline loops: CDR1 SGHDT, CDR2 YYEEEE. This CDR3 has 17 amino acids. Germline trimming cut 2 bases from V and 4 bases from J; bases unmatched to any gene: 12.

The chain links TRBV7-8 to TRBJ2-1; TRBD1 aligns across 10 bases. Trimming at V came to 1 base and at J to 6 bases, leaving 6 bases not matched to a gene. The CDR3 spans 16 residues. CDR1 and CDR2 (germline): SGHVS, FQNEAQ. CDR3 sequence: CASSLVRTGGANEQFF. CDR3 nucleotides: TGTGCCAGCAGCTTAGTTCGGACAGGGGGGGCCAATGAGCAGTTCTTC.

This rearrangement joins TRBV29-1 to TRBJ1-1; unclear D gene. There are 11 residues in the CDR3. V dropped 4 bases and J dropped 0 bases, with 3 bases sitting between them. Germline V gene sequence: CDR1 SQVTM, CDR2 ANQGSEA. The CDR3 reads CSVGVNTEAFF. CDR3 bases: TGCAGCGTTGGCGTGAACACTGAAGCTTTCTTT.

The chain links TRBV10-3 to TRBJ2-7; TRBD2 matches 8 bases. This CDR3 is built from 14 residues. V dropped 3 bases and J dropped 4; count of bases not matched to a gene: 5. Per germline, CDR1 ENHRY and CDR2 SYGVKD. The chain's CDR3 is CAISEYERGYEQYF. The DNA for the CDR3 is TGTGCCATCAGTGAATATGAGCGGGGGTACGAGCAGTACTTC.

This clone was counted a single time. The V and J genes are TRBV5-1 and TRBJ2-7; 11 bases agree with TRBD1. With 3 bases clipped from V and 3 bases from J, the junction kept 8 bases outside the gene matches. CDR3 length: 16 residues. The germline gives CDR1 SGHRS, CDR2 YFSETQ. In DNA form, the CDR3 reads TGCGCCAGCAGCTACACCGGACAGGGGGCGCGCTACGAGCAGTACTTC. Its translation: CASSYTGQGARYEQYF.

The chain is built from TRBV6-5 and TRBJ1-4; D remains ambiguous. Trimming removed 5 bases from V and 4 bases from J, with 8 bases in between. The V gene's germline CDR1 is MNHEY and CDR2 SVGAGI. This CDR3 is 13 amino acids long. CDR3 nucleotide sequence: TGTGCCAGCAGTCTCCGTAGTAATGAAAAACTGTTTTTT. The encoded protein is CASSLRSNEKLFF.